This T cell receptor beta chain came from a study of blood T cell repertoires in COVID-19. On the study more broadly: Sites in the United States, Italy and Spain provided acute and convalescent COVID-19 samples. From T cells, B-cell-depleted T cells, or PBMCs came the material, which was cDNA or gDNA.

Per germline, CDR1 SGDLS and CDR2 YYNGEE. V trimming: 0 bases; J trimming: 6 bases; junction bases outside the gene matches: 6. CDR3 length: 15 amino acids. Authors' processing steps: Scientists estimated how many nucleated cells there were by amplifying reference gene primers. Repertoires were generated with immunoSEQ multiplex PCR, while TCRdb's copy carries only in-frame clones and drops some. The DNA was the basis for D and trimming; V, J and clone size are from that table. The table lists about 190,000 clones, about 77% of them singletons, with under 3.5% in the top ten. Sequenced material: peripheral blood. The rearrangement links TRBV9 to TRBJ2-7, with 10 bases fitting TRBD1. The source of this sequence is a woman older than 75 with active or convalescent COVID-19. Here the CDR3 DNA reads TGTGCCAGCAGCGTAGCGACAGGGGGCGTAAGCGAGCAGTACTTC. Its translation is CASSVATGGVSEQYF.